The 11 T cell receptor beta chains reported below all come from one sample, sequenced in a study of blood T cell repertoires in COVID-19. This table comes from immunoSEQ multiplex PCR, and its TCRdb copy is limited to in-frame clones, with some not included. Of 150,000 or so clones in the sample, 79% are singletons; the top ten hold approximately 5%. The sequencing sample was made of peripheral blood. The source is a woman between 65 and 79 years old with COVID-19, enrolled during active disease.

This chain connects TRBV12-3 or TRBV12-4 to TRBJ1-2; no definite D call. V lost 6 bases and J 8 bases, leaving 10 bases between the germline ends. The CDR3 length is 11 residues. In DNA form, the CDR3 reads TGTGCCAGCAGCCAACAGAAAGGCTACACCTTC. Translating gives CASSQQKGYTF.

The rearrangement uses TRBV29-1 and TRBJ2-2; TRBD2 agrees at 7 bases. The trim removed 7 bases at V and 0 bases at J, leaving 8 bases unmatched. Germline V gives CDR1 SQVTM, CDR2 ANQGSEA. The CDR3 is 15 amino acids. CDR3 coding DNA: TGCAGCGCTACCCGCGGGGGTTCGAACACCGGGGAGCTGTTTTTT. This gives the protein CSATRGGSNTGELFF.

V gene TRBV4-3 combines with J gene TRBJ1-1, with 7 bases aligning to TRBD1. V trimming: 4 bases; J trimming: 1 base; junction bases outside the gene matches: 9. CDR3 length: 16 amino acids. Looked up from germline, CDR1 is LGHNA and CDR2 is YSLEER. In nucleotides, the CDR3 is TGCGCCAGCAGCCGGTATTCCGGGACAGAGAACACTGAAGCTTTCTTT. Its protein product is CASSRYSGTENTEAFF.

The genes are TRBV19 and TRBJ1-3; no clear D gene. V lost 3 bases and J 0 bases, leaving 9 bases between the germline ends. CDR3 length: 15 amino acids. Germline V gene lookup returns CDR1 LNHDA and CDR2 SQIVND (reference sequence). CDR3 in DNA: TGTGCCAGTAGTATGAACAGTCTCTCTGGAAACACCATATATTTT. Translated, it gives CASSMNSLSGNTIYF.

The chain links TRBV7-2 to TRBJ1-2, with a possible D match to TRBD1 (6 bases). This CDR3 has 15 residues. V was trimmed by 0 bases and J by 0 bases, leaving 8 bases between them. The germline CDR1 and CDR2 sequences are SGHTA and FQGNSA. The CDR3 DNA follows: TGTGCCAGCAGCTTAGCGGGACAAGCTAACTATGGCTACACCTTC. Its translation is CASSLAGQANYGYTF.

V usage is TRBV7-2 and J usage is TRBJ1-5; no definite D call. This CDR3 is 12 amino acids long. The V and J ends lost 7 bases and 5 bases respectively, with 9 bases between them. Germline lookup yields CDR1 SGHTA and CDR2 FQGNSA. CDR3: CASNKIDQPQHF. Here the CDR3 DNA reads TGTGCCAGCAACAAAATTGATCAGCCCCAGCATTTT.

The CDR3 nucleotides read TGCGCCAGCAGCTTGGATCCGGGGGTAACTGAAGCTTTCTTT. Its protein is CASSLDPGVTEAFF. The rearrangement links TRBV5-1 to TRBJ1-1; tentative D call: TRBD1 (5 bases). The V and J ends lost 0 bases and 5 bases respectively, with 11 bases between them. CDR3 length: 14 amino acids. CDR1 and CDR2 (germline): SGHRS, YFSETQ.

This clone has only one observation. This chain uses TRBV6-6 with TRBJ1-1; D unclear. The CDR3 sequence is 14 residues long. Trimming removed 2 bases from V and 3 bases from J, with 10 bases in between. CDR1 and CDR2 from the germline V gene are MNHNY and SVGAGI (reference sequence). CDR3 bases: TGTGCCAGCAGTTACACCCTCCGGTACACTGAAGCTTTCTTT. As protein: CASSYTLRYTEAFF.

This chain connects TRBV5-6 to TRBJ1-4, with D tentatively TRBD1 (6 bases). The CDR3 extends over 13 amino acids. Trimming stripped 4 bases from V and 5 bases from J, with 9 bases between. Germline values: CDR1 SGHDT, CDR2 YYEEEE. CDR3 bases: TGTGCCAGCAGCCAGGACAGAAATGAAAAACTGTTTTTT. Amino acids: CASSQDRNEKLFF.

V and J are TRBV5-1 and TRBJ1-4, with no clear D. The ends were cut back, 1 base at V and 5 bases at J, with 9 bases in the middle. Germline V gives CDR1 SGHRS, CDR2 YFSETQ. There are 14 residues in the CDR3. The CDR3 sequence is CASSLLPSNEKLFF. The CDR3 bases are TGCGCCAGCAGCTTGCTCCCTTCGAATGAAAAACTGTTTTTT.

This clone was recorded once. This chain links TRBV19 with TRBJ2-7; 7 nucleotides align to TRBD2. After removal of 7 bases from V and 7 bases from J, the junction contained 10 bases not matched to a gene. CDR1 and CDR2 (germline): LNHDA, SQIVND (reference sequence). The CDR3 sequence is 13 residues long. This CDR3 reads CASNAGDSSEQYF. CDR3 nucleotide sequence: TGTGCCAGTAACGCGGGGGACTCGAGTGAGCAGTACTTC.